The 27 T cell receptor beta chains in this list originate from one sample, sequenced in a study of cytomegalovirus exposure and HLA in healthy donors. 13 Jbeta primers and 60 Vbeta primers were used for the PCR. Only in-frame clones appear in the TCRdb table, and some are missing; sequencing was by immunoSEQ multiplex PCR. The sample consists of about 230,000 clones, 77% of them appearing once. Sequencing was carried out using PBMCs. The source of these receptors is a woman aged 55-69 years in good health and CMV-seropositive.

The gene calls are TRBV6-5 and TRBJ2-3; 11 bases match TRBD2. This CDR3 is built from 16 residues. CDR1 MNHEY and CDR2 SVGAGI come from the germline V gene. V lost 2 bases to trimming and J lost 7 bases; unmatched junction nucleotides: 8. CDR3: CASSYGVAGGPNTQYF. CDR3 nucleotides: TGTGCCAGCAGTTACGGCGTAGCGGGAGGGCCAAATACGCAGTATTTT.

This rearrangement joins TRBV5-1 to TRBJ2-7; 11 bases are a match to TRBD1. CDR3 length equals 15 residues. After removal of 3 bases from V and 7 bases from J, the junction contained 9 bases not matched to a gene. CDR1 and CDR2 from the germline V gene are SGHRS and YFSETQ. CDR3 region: CASSSSPGTGGEQYF. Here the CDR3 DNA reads TGCGCCAGCAGCTCGTCCCCCGGGACAGGGGGAGAGCAGTACTTC.

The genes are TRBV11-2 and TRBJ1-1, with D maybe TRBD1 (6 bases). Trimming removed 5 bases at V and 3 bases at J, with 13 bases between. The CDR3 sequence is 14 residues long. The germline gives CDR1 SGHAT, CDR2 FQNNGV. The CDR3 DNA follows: TGTGCCAGCAGCCCCAGGGGCGAGGACACTGAAGCTTTCTTT. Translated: CASSPRGEDTEAFF.

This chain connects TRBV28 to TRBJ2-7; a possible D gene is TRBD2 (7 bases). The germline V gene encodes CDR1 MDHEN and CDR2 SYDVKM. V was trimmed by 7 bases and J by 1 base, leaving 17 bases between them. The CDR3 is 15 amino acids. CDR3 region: CASTGRGAGSYEQYF. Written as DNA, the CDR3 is TGTGCCAGCACTGGGAGGGGGGCAGGGTCCTACGAGCAGTACTTC.

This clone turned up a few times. The CDR3 bases are TGTGCCAGCTCGTCCAACAGGGATCTAGGCGTCTACGAGCAGTACTTC. As protein: CASSSNRDLGVYEQYF. This chain connects TRBV18 to TRBJ2-7; tentatively, D is TRBD1 (6 bases). Germline assignment: CDR1 KGHSH and CDR2 LQKENI. This CDR3 spans 16 amino acids. V was pared by 6 bases and J by 3 bases, with 21 bases between.

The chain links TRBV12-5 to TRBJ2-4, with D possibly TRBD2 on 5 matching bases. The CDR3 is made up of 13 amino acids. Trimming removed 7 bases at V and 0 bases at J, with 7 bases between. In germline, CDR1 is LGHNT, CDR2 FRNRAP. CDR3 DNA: TGTGCTAGTGCCGGACTAGCCAAAAACATTCAGTACTTC. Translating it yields CASAGLAKNIQYF.

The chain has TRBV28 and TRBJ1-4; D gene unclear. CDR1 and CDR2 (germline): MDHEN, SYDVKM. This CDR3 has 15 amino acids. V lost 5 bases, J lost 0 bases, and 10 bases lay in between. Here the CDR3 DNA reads TGTGCCAGCAGTCCCCAGTCTGCAACTAATGAAAAACTGTTTTTT. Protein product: CASSPQSATNEKLFF.

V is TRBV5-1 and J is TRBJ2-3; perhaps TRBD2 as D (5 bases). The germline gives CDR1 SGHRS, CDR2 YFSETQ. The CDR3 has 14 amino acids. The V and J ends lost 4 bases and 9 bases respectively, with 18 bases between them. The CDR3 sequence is CASSARTGDGTQYF. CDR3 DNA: TGCGCCAGCAGCGCTCGGACTGGGGATGGAACGCAGTATTTT.

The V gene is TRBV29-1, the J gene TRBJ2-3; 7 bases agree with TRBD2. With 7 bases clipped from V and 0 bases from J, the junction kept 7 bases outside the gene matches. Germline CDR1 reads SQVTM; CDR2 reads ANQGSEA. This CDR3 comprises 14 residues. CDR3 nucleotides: TGCAGCGCCCCTAGCGGCGAAAGCACAGATACGCAGTATTTT. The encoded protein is CSAPSGESTDTQYF.

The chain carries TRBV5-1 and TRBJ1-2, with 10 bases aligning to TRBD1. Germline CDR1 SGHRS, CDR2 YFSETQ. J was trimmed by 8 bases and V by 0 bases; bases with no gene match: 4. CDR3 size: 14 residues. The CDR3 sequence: CASSLGDRGRGYTF. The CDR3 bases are TGCGCCAGCAGCTTGGGGGACAGGGGTCGCGGCTACACCTTC.

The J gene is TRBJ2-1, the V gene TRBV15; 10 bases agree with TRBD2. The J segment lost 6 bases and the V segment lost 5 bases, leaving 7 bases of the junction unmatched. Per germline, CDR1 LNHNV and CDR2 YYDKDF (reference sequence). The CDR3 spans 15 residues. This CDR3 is CATSGLAGGSNEQFF. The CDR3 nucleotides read TGTGCCACCAGCGGGTTAGCGGGGGGTAGCAATGAGCAGTTCTTC.

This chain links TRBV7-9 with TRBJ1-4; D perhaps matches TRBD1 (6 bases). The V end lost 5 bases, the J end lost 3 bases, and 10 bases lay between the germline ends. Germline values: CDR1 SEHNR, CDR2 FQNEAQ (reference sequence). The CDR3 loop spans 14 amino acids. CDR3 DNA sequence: TGTGCCAGCAGCCCCCCAGGGGCTAATGAAAAACTGTTTTTT. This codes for CASSPPGANEKLFF.

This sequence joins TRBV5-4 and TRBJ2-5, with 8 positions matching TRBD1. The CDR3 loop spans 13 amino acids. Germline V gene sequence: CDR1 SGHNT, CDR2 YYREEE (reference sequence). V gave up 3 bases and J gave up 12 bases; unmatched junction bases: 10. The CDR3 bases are TGTGCCAGCAGCTCACCGGGACAGGAGTTTGAGTACTTC. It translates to CASSSPGQEFEYF.

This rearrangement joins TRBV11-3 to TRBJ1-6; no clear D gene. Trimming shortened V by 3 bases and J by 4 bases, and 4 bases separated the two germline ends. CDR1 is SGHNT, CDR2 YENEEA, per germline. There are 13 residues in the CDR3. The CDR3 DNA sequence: TGTGCCAGCAGCTTTACATATAATTCACCCCTCCACTTT. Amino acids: CASSFTYNSPLHF.

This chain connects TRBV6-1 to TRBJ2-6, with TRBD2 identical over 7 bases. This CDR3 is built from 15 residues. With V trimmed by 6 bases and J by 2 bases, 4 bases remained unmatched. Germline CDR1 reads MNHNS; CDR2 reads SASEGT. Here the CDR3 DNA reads TGTGCCAGCAGGGGCGGGGGAACTGGGGCCAACGTCCTGACTTTC. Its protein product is CASRGGGTGANVLTF.

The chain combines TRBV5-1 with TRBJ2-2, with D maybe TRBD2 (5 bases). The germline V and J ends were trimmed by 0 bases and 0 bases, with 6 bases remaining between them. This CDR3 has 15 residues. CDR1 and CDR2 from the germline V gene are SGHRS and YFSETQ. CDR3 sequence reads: CASSLDSANTGELFF. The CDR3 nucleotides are TGCGCCAGCAGCTTGGATAGCGCGAACACCGGGGAGCTGTTTTTT.

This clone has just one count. The CDR3 DNA sequence: TGTGCCAGCAGCCCCAGGGTAGTCTCTGGGGCCAACGTCCTGACTTTC. Its protein is CASSPRVVSGANVLTF. This chain links TRBV7-2 with TRBJ2-6, with D perhaps TRBD1 (5 bases). V was shortened by 5 bases and J by 0 bases, with 11 bases between the two germline ends. The CDR3 length is 16 residues. CDR1 and CDR2 (germline): SGHTA, FQGNSA.

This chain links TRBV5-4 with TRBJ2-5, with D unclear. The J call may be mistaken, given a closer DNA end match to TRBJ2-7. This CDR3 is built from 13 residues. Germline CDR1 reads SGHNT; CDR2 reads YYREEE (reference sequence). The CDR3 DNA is TGTGCCAGCAGAGAAGGAGCCTCCTACGAGCAGTACTTC. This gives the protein CASREGASYEQYF.

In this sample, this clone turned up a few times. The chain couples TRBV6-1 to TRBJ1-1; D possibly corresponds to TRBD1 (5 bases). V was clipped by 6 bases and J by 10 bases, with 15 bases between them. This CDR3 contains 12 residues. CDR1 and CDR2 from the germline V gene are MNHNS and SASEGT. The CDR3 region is CASRKTAMAAFF. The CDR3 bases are TGTGCCAGCAGGAAGACAGCAATGGCAGCTTTCTTT.

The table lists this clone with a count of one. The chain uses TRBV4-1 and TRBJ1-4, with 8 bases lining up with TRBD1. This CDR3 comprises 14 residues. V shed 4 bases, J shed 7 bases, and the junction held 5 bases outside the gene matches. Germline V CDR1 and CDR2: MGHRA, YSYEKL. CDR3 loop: CASSRQGNGEKLFF. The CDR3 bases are TGCGCCAGCAGCCGACAGGGGAACGGTGAAAAACTGTTTTTT.

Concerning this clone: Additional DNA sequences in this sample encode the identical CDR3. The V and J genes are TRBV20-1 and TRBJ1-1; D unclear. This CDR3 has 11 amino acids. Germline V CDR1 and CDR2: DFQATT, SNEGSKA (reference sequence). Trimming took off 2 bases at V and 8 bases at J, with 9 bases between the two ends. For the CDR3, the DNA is TGCAGTGCTAGAACGGGTCCCGAAGCTTTCTTT. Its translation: CSARTGPEAFF.

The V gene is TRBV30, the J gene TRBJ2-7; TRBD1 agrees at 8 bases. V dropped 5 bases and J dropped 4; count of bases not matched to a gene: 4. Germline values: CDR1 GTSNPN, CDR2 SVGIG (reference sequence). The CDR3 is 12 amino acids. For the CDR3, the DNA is TGTGCCTGGGACAGGGGTTCGTACGAGCAGTACTTC. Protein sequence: CAWDRGSYEQYF. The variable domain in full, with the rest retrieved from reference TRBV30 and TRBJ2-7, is SQTIHQWPATLVQPVGSPLSLECTVEGTSNPNLYWYRQAAGRGLQLLFYSVGIGQISSEVPQNLSASRPQDRQFILSSKKLLLSDSGFYLCAWDRGSYEQYFGPGTRLTVT.

The CDR3 DNA sequence: TGTGCCAGCAGCCCTTTGACTAGCGGGGGGGCTGAGACCCAGTACTTC. It encodes CASSPLTSGGAETQYF. The chain recombines TRBV6-6 with TRBJ2-5; 14 bases are shared with TRBD2. Germline loops: CDR1 MNHNY, CDR2 SVGAGI (reference sequence). This CDR3 spans 16 amino acids. The V segment lost 6 bases and the J segment 5 bases; nucleotides outside the gene matches: 8.

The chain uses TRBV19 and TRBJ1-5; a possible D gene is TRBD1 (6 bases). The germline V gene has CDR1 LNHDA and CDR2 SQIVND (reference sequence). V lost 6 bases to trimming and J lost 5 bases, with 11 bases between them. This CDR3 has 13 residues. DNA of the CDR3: TGTGCCAGTAGGTACAGGGTTGATCAGCCCCAGCATTTT. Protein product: CASRYRVDQPQHF.

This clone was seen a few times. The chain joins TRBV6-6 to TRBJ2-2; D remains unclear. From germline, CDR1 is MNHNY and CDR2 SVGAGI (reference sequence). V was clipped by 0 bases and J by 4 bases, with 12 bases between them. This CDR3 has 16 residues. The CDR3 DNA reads TGTGCCAGCAGTTACTCGAGTCCCCGGGTCACCGGGGAGCTGTTTTTT. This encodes CASSYSSPRVTGELFF.

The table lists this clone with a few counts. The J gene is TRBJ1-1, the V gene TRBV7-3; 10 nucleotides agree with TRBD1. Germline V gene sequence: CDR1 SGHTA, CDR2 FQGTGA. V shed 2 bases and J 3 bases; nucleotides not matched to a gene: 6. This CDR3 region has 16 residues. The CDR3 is CASSLYGTGEHTEAFF. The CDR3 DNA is TGTGCCAGCAGCTTATATGGGACAGGGGAGCACACTGAAGCTTTCTTT.

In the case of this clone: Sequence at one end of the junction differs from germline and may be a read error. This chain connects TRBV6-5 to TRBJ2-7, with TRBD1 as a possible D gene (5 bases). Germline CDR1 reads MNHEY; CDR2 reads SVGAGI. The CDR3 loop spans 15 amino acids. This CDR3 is CASSYSLTGTYEQCF. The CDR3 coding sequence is TGTGCCAGCAGTTACTCCTTAACAGGCACCTACGAGCAGTGCTTC.